The 2 T cell receptor beta chains below come from one sample, sequenced in a study of beta chain features in type 1 diabetes. Sequencing targeted expressed TCRB transcripts, as all isolated RNA had been reverse transcribed. Repertoires were generated with immunoSEQ multiplex PCR, while TCRdb's copy carries only in-frame clones and drops some. In the table there are about 140,000 clones, 6.9% of which are singletons. Sequences were obtained from central memory CD4+ T cells from blood. The source of these receptors is a woman in her 30s in good health.

The chain is built from TRBV9 and TRBJ2-3; no firm D call. The V gene's germline CDR1 is SGDLS and CDR2 YYNGEE. V was shortened by 0 bases and J by 2 bases, with 7 bases between the two germline ends. The CDR3 is 14 amino acids. Written as DNA, the CDR3 is TGTGCCAGCAGCGTAGATCCTAACACAGATACGCAGTATTTT. This encodes CASSVDPNTDTQYF.

This clone was detected a few times. The J gene is TRBJ2-3, the V gene TRBV7-9, with 14 bases fitting TRBD2. The J segment lost 4 bases and the V segment lost 7 bases, leaving 7 bases of the junction unmatched. CDR1 and CDR2 (germline): SEHNR, FQNEAQ (reference sequence). This CDR3 comprises 16 residues. The CDR3 DNA is TGTGCCAGCACCCCAGGGACTAGCGGGAGATCAGATACGCAGTATTTT. This translates into CASTPGTSGRSDTQYF. The full variable domain, in which reference TRBV7-9 and TRBJ2-3 provide the parts outside the CDR3, is DTGVSQNPRHKITKRGQNVTFRCDPISEHNRLYWYRQTLGQGPEFLTYFQNEAQLEKSRLLSDRFSAERPKGSFSTLEIQRTEQGDSAMYLCASTPGTSGRSDTQYFGPGTRLTVL.